What follows is one TCR beta chain and its context. Its antigen is unknown. Per the germline V gene, CDR1 is DFQATT and CDR2 is SNEGSKA (reference sequence). Trimming shortened V by 0 bases and J by 3 bases, and 12 bases separated the two germline ends. The CDR3 totals 15 residues. As handled by the study authors: Building a distant-metastasis classifier for papillary thyroid cancer drew on CDR3 differences across clinicopathological groups. Through MiXCR, TCRdb re-clonotyped the PCR reads. These V and J calls originate from TCRdb's pipeline instead of the authors' own analysis. The sample holds tens of thousands of clones, approximately 22% seen once. All patients were treatment-naive before thyroid surgery. This sample stems from a study of metastatic and nonmetastatic thyroid tumors. Background on the study: For malignant and benign thyroid patients, tumor or nodule tissue and blood were the sources whose repertoires were compared.

The study's findings and limits: Relative to benign nodules, malignant thyroid tumors were reportedly characterized by significantly elevated TCR beta diversity in blood and tumor.

The sequenced sample was tumor tissue. The sequence was obtained from a female donor with papillary thyroid cancer or a benign thyroid nodule (not recorded which). Some clones in this sample may be carry-over from other donors' samples. The gene calls are TRBV20-1 and TRBJ2-1; D call uncertain. The DNA for the CDR3 is TGCAGTGCTAGAGATGTCAGGTCCCACTACAATGAGCAGTTCTTC. Translated: CSARDVRSHYNEQFF.